The rows below give T cell receptor beta chains drawn from one sample of a study of blood T cell repertoires in COVID-19. Assay used: immunoSEQ multiplex PCR; TCRdb lists only in-frame clones, some missing. Found here are about 280,000 clones, 75% to 90% of them singletons; the top ten hold about 4.2%. Input material: peripheral blood. The receptors here all came from a middle-aged man with acute or convalescent COVID-19. Each CDR3 is given with its conserved first and last residue. The D gene is left open where the match is weak.

d_gene	len	v_gene	j_gene	CDR3nt	CDR3aa
-	14	TRBV9	TRBJ1-2	TGTGCCAGCAGCCGAACAGGGCCGGTCTATGGCTACACCTTC	CASSRTGPVYGYTF
-	14	TRBV5-1	TRBJ2-4	TGCGCCAGCTTCCAGACCGGGTCCCCGAACATTCAGTACTTC	CASFQTGSPNIQYF
-	14	TRBV11-2	TRBJ1-1	TGTGCCAGCAGCTTACTAAGGGGGAACACTGAAGCTTTCTTT	CASSLLRGNTEAFF
-	13	TRBV11-2	TRBJ1-2	TGTGCCAGCAGCTTCCCAGAGGGCTATGGCTACACCTTC	CASSFPEGYGYTF
-	15	TRBV28	TRBJ1-6	TGTGCCAGCAGTTTAGACAGAGGCTATAATTCACCCCTCCACTTT	CASSLDRGYNSPLHF
-	14	TRBV5-1	TRBJ1-2	TGCGCCAGCAGCTTGGACAGGGAAAATGGCGGCTACACCTTC	CASSLDRENGGYTF
-	13	TRBV6-6	TRBJ2-7	TGTGCCAGCGTTGGACTCGCCACCTACGAGCAGTACTTC	CASVGLATYEQYF
-	16	TRBV4-2	TRBJ1-3	TGTGCCAGCAGCCCACCGGGACAATTTGCCCGAAACACCATATATTTT	CASSPPGQFARNTIYF
-	13	TRBV5-4	TRBJ1-2	TGTGCCAGCAGCTTAGGGGGGGCAGAGGGCTACACCTTC	CASSLGGAEGYTF
-	15	TRBV11-2	TRBJ1-3	TGTGCCAGCAGCTTAGATGGCCCCTCTGGAAACACCATATATTTT	CASSLDGPSGNTIYF
-	14	TRBV7-2	TRBJ1-5	TGTGCCAGCAGCCACGGACAGTACAATCAGCCCCAGCATTTT	CASSHGQYNQPQHF
TRBD1	16	TRBV9	TRBJ1-5	TGTGCCAGCAGCGGTTCTCGGACAGGACGACATCAGCCCCAGCATTTT	CASSGSRTGRHQPQHF
-	15	TRBV3-1/TRBV3-2	TRBJ1-3	TGTGCCAGCAGCCGGGATTCAGGGTCTGGAAACACCATATATTTT	CASSRDSGSGNTIYF
-	15	TRBV28	TRBJ2-3	TGTGCCAGCAAGGAGGGGGGGAGTTGGGCAGATACGCAGTATTTT	CASKEGGSWADTQYF